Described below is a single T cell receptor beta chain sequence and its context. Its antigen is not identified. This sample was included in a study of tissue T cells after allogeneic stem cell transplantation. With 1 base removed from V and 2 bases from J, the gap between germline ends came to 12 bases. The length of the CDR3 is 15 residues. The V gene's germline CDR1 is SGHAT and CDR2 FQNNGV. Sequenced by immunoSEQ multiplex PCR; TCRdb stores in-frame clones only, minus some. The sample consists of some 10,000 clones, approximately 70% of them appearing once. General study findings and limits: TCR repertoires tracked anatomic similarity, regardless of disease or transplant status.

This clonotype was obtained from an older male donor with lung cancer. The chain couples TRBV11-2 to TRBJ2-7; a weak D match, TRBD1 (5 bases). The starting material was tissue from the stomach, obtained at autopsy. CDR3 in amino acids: CASSLAGLAPYEQYF. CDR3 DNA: TGTGCCAGCAGCTTAGCAGGGTTAGCCCCCTACGAGCAGTACTTC. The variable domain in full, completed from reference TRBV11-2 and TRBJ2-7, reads EAGVAQSPRYKIIEKRQSVAFWCNPISGHATLYWYQQILGQGPKLLIQFQNNGVVDDSQLPKDRFSAERLKGVDSTLKIQPAKLEDSAVYLCASSLAGLAPYEQYFGPGTRLTVT.